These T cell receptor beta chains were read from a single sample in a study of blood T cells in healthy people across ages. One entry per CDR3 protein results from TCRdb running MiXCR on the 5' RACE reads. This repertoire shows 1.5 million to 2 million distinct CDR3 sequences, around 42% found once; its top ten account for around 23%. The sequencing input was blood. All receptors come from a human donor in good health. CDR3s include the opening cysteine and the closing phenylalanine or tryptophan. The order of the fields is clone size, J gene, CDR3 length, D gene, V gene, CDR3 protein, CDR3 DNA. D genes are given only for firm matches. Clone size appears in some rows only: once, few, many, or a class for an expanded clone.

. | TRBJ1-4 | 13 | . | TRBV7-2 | CASTLSLDEKLFF | TGTGCCAGCACCCTGAGTCTGGATGAAAAACTGTTTTTT
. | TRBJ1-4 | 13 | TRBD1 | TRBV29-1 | CSVVGTGGEKLFF | TGCAGCGTTGTGGGGACAGGGGGGGAAAAACTGTTTTTT
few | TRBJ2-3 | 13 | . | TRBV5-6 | CASSLVRQGPQYF | TGTGCCAGCAGCTTGGTTCGCCAGGGACCGCAGTATTTT
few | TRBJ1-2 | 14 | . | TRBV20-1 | CSAPLRGLSYGYTF | TGCAGTGCGCCCCTAAGGGGACTCAGCTATGGCTACACCTTC
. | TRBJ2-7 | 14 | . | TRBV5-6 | CASSLVDRTYEQYF | TGTGCCAGCAGCTTGGTCGACAGAACCTACGAGCAGTACTTC
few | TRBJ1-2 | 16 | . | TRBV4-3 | CASSQDPFRQDDGYTF | TGCGCCAGCAGCCAAGATCCGTTTAGGCAGGACGATGGCTACACCTTC
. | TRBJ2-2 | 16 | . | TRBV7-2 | CASSLAYRANTGELFF | TGTGCCAGCAGCTTAGCTTACAGAGCGAACACCGGGGAGCTGTTTTTT
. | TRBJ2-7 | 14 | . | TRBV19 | CASSSQQGPNEQYF | TGTGCCAGTAGTTCCCAACAGGGCCCCAACGAGCAGTACTTC
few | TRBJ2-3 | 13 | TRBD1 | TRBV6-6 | CASRDRASDTQYF | TGTGCCAGCCGGGACAGGGCTTCGGATACGCAGTATTTT
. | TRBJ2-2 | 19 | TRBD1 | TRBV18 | CASSPHGLGQGGDTGELFF | TGTGCCAGCTCACCCCATGGTCTGGGACAGGGAGGAGACACCGGGGAGCTGTTTTTT
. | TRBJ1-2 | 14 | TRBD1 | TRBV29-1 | CSVGDRGENYGYTF | TGCAGCGTTGGAGACAGGGGTGAAAACTATGGCTACACCTTC
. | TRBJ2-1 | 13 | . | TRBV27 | CASTPSSNNEQFF | TGTGCCAGTACCCCGTCCTCCAACAATGAGCAGTTCTTC
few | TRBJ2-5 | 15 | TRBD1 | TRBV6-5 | CASSTGTGLLETQYF | TGTGCCAGCAGCACGGGGACAGGTCTTTTGGAGACCCAGTACTTC
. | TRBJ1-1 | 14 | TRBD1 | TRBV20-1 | CSARWDRGDTEAFF | TGCAGTGCCCGTTGGGACAGAGGAGACACTGAAGCTTTCTTT
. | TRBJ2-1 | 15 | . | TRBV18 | CASSYTTSSYNEQFF | TGTGCCAGCTCATACACAACTAGCTCCTACAATGAGCAGTTCTTC
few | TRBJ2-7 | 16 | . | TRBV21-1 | CASSKGTSGGAYEQYF | TGTGCCAGCAGCAAAGGGACTAGCGGGGGAGCCTACGAGCAGTACTTC
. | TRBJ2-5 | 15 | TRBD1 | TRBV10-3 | CAITINGAGGETQYF | TGTGCCATCACCATAAACGGTGCAGGGGGCGAGACCCAGTACTTC
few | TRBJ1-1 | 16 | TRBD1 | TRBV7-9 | CASSRWTGGGNTEAFF | TGTGCCAGCAGCCGATGGACAGGGGGCGGGAACACTGAAGCTTTCTTT
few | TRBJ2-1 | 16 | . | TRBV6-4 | CASSDSEGSRTDEQFF | TGTGCCAGCAGTGACTCGGAGGGTAGTCGGACAGATGAGCAGTTCTTC
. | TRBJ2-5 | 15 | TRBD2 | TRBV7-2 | CASSLKRGGQETQYF | TGTGCCAGCAGCTTAAAGCGGGGGGGCCAAGAGACCCAGTACTTC
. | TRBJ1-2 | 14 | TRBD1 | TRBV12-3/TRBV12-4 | CASGPGGINYGYTF | TGTGCCAGCGGGCCAGGGGGGATTAACTATGGCTACACCTTC
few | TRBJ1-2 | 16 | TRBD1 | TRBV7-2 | CAGSYEGQGLLNGYTF | TGTGCCGGCAGCTACGAGGGACAGGGTTTGCTAAATGGCTACACCTTC